This T cell receptor beta chain was obtained from a study of tumor and adjacent non-tumor tissue in lung cancer. Overall study context: Aged about 31 to 80 years, patients included fewer than 11 men and roughly five women with stage I to III disease.

Points from the study as a whole: Tumor repertoires had a smaller top 100 clone share than normal lung.

Germline loops: CDR1 SEHNR, CDR2 FQNEAQ (reference sequence). This CDR3 is built from 11 residues. This sample's RNA came from whole unsorted tissue. This non-tumor lung sample came from over 3 cm beyond the tumor edge. The table lists this clonotype with a count of one. Its cognate antigen is unknown. An end of the junction does not agree with germline; a read error may underlie this. TCRbeta libraries were built with three rounds of nested PCR, modified from ARM-PCR. TCRdb recomputed calls from the multiplex PCR reads with MiXCR, one row per CDR3 protein. The profile shows tens of thousands of distinct CDR3 sequences, around 64% of them singletons.

This sequence joins TRBV7-9 and TRBJ1-2; D not certain. The sequence derives from a woman between 65 and 79 years old with non-small cell lung cancer. Material: distant non-tumor lung tissue. The CDR3 sequence: CASNLNFGYTF. The CDR3 DNA is TGTGCCAGCAACTTAAACTTTGGCTACACCTTC. The complete variable domain, with remaining parts taken from reference TRBV7-9 and TRBJ1-2, reads DTGVSQNPRHKITKRGQNVTFRCDPISEHNRLYWYRQTLGQGPEFLTYFQNEAQLEKSRLLSDRFSAERPKGSFSTLEIQRTEQGDSAMYLCASNLNFGYTFGSGTRLTVV.